This entry lists 27 T cell receptor beta chains sequenced from one sample in a study of neurological immune-mediated disorders. MiXCR, applied by TCRdb to the 5' RACE reads, yields one record per CDR3 protein. The table includes tens of thousands of distinct CDR3 sequences, roughly 2.5% detected once. Sequencing was performed on PBMCs. Source of these receptors: a man between 45 and 60 years old with multiple sclerosis.

This clonotype occurred many times. The gene calls are TRBV6-2 or TRBV6-3 and TRBJ1-1, with a weak D call TRBD1 (5 bases). Germline loops: CDR1 MNHEY, CDR2 SVGEGT. There are 15 residues in the CDR3. The V end lost 2 bases, the J end lost 4 bases, and 14 bases lay between the germline ends. The DNA for the CDR3 is TGTGCCAGCAGTTACGCCGTCGTGCAGGGCACTGAAGCTTTCTTT. It codes for CASSYAVVQGTEAFF.

The chain employs TRBV7-2 and TRBJ1-4; D gene unclear. Germline loops: CDR1 SGHTA, CDR2 FQGNSA. CDR3 length: 12 residues. The V and J ends lost 4 bases and 10 bases respectively, with 10 bases between them. CDR3: CASSSASGKLFF. The CDR3 region has the DNA TGTGCCAGCAGCTCCGCAAGCGGAAAACTGTTTTTT.

This clonotype showed up many times. The chain uses TRBV7-2 and TRBJ2-7; the D is unclear. Trimming cost V 5 bases and J 6 bases, with 14 bases left between them. This CDR3 has 13 residues. Germline loops: CDR1 SGHTA, CDR2 FQGNSA. CDR3 region: CASSPSRQFEQYF. DNA of the CDR3: TGTGCCAGCAGCCCAAGTAGGCAGTTCGAGCAGTACTTC.

This clonotype was recorded many times. The gene calls are TRBV9 and TRBJ2-1; the match to TRBD2 covers 9 bases. The V gene end was trimmed by 5 bases and the J gene end by 3 bases; junction bases not matched to a gene: 6. This CDR3 contains 15 residues. Germline loops: CDR1 SGDLS, CDR2 YYNGEE. CDR3 bases: TGTGCCAGCAGTGAACTAGCGGGCGACTACAATGAGCAGTTCTTC. Amino acid sequence: CASSELAGDYNEQFF.

This clonotype appeared many times. The chain's CDR3 is CASSLGATHGELFF. In DNA form, the CDR3 reads TGTGCCAGCAGCTTAGGGGCGACTCACGGGGAGCTGTTTTTT. This rearrangement joins TRBV7-8 to TRBJ2-2; no clear D. Germline-derived CDR1 and CDR2 are SGHVS and FQNEAQ. This CDR3 has 14 amino acids. Trimming left V 1 base short and J 7 bases short, with 10 bases between.

In this sample, this clonotype turned up many times. This chain links TRBV11-3 with TRBJ2-5, with 11 bases lining up with TRBD2. The V and J ends lost 4 bases and 3 bases, in that order; junction bases with no gene match: 1. The CDR3 covers 14 residues. Germline CDR1 SGHNT, CDR2 YENEEA. CDR3: CASSSGLAEETQYF. The CDR3 DNA reads as TGTGCCAGCAGCTCGGGACTAGCGGAAGAGACCCAGTACTTC.

This clonotype has ten or more counts. The rearrangement joins TRBV9 to TRBJ1-1; D gene unclear. CDR1 SGDLS and CDR2 YYNGEE come from the germline V gene. V was shortened by 0 bases and J by 0 bases, with 6 bases between the two germline ends. This CDR3 spans 14 amino acids. This CDR3 reads CASSVGPVNTEAFF. The CDR3 DNA is TGTGCCAGCAGCGTAGGGCCAGTGAACACTGAAGCTTTCTTT.

This clonotype occurred many times. This chain joins TRBV7-8 and TRBJ2-1; D is possibly TRBD2 (5 bases). V shed 4 bases and J shed 6 bases, with 7 bases lying between them. Looked up from germline, CDR1 is SGHVS and CDR2 is FQNEAQ. This CDR3 comprises 12 residues. The CDR3 nucleotides read TGTGCCAGCAGCTGGGGAGTCAATGAGCAGTTCTTC. Translated, it gives CASSWGVNEQFF.

This clonotype was seen many times. V is TRBV10-3 and J is TRBJ2-4; D may be TRBD1 (5 bases). With 3 bases removed from V and 6 bases from J, the gap between germline ends came to 9 bases. CDR1 and CDR2 (germline): ENHRY, SYGVKD. This CDR3 comprises 13 residues. The CDR3 spells CAISDTGVNIQYF. In nucleotides, the CDR3 is TGTGCCATCAGTGACACAGGAGTAAACATTCAGTACTTC.

This clonotype was counted ten times or more. CDR3 residues: CASSYLAASSYEQYF. The CDR3 bases are TGTGCCAGCAGTTACCTGGCAGCCAGCTCCTACGAGCAGTACTTC. This chain connects TRBV6-6 to TRBJ2-7; D remains unclear. The germline V and J ends were trimmed by 2 bases and 0 bases, with 11 bases remaining between them. Germline assignment: CDR1 MNHNY and CDR2 SVGAGI (reference sequence). CDR3 length equals 15 residues.

This clonotype showed up many times. The gene calls are TRBV12-3 or TRBV12-4 and TRBJ2-1; TRBD2 agrees at 9 bases. V lost 3 bases and J lost 15; bases outside the gene matches: 12. This CDR3 has 14 residues. The DNA for the CDR3 is TGTGCCAGCAGTTTTGGGGCGGGGGGGCAATTGTCGTTCTTC. This sequence encodes CASSFGAGGQLSFF.

A word on this clonotype: The conserved phenylalanine or tryptophan normally closing the CDR3 is absent here, so this likely arose from a read error. V and J are TRBV5-1 and TRBJ1-6; D is unclear. The CDR3 is made up of 16 amino acids. Germline V gene lookup returns CDR1 SGHRS and CDR2 YFSETQ. Here the CDR3 DNA reads TGCGCCTCCTACGACACCCCCGGGAGGTACAATTCACACCTCCACTGT. It yields the protein CASYDTPGRYNSHLHC.

This clonotype was seen at least ten times. This chain uses TRBV20-1 with TRBJ1-6; the D gene is possibly TRBD1 (6 bases). CDR1 and CDR2 from the germline V gene are DFQATT and SNEGSKA (reference sequence). V lost 2 bases, J lost 10 bases, and 24 bases lay in between. The CDR3 is 17 amino acids. CDR3 DNA: TGCAGTGCTAGACACCTTCGGCACCTAGGGGGGACGTCACCCCTCCACTTT. Translating it yields CSARHLRHLGGTSPLHF.

This clonotype occurred many times. The chain combines TRBV3-1 with TRBJ1-1; the D gene is possibly TRBD1 (5 bases). The length of the CDR3 is 14 residues. V was cut by 6 bases and J by 3 bases, with 14 bases left in between. Germline V gives CDR1 LGHDT, CDR2 YNNKEL (reference sequence). The DNA for the CDR3 is TGTGCCAGCAGAAGAGGGGAAGGATACACTGAAGCTTTCTTT. This sequence encodes CASRRGEGYTEAFF.

This clonotype was found many times. This chain uses TRBV2 with TRBJ2-3; weak D call: TRBD1 (6 bases). Trimming shortened V by 6 bases and J by 7 bases, and 11 bases separated the two germline ends. This CDR3 has 12 amino acids. CDR1 is SNHLY and CDR2 is FYNNEI in the germline V gene. The CDR3 DNA is TGTGCCAGCAGGGAGACAGGTTATACGCAGTATTTT. This translates into CASRETGYTQYF.

This clonotype was counted at least ten times. V usage is TRBV28 and J usage is TRBJ2-3, with TRBD2 as a possible D gene (5 bases). The V end was cut by 7 bases, the J end by 5 bases, with 22 bases between. CDR3 length: 16 residues. CDR1 and CDR2 (germline): MDHEN, SYDVKM. This CDR3 reads CASIRGIGSLGDTQYF. The CDR3 DNA sequence: TGTGCCAGCATACGAGGGATCGGTAGCCTCGGAGATACGCAGTATTTT.

The table lists this clonotype with many counts. The CDR3 region is CATREGEVNYGYTF. The DNA for the CDR3 is TGTGCCACTCGCGAGGGGGAGGTGAACTATGGCTACACCTTC. The rearrangement links TRBV7-2 to TRBJ1-2, with D tentatively TRBD1 (6 bases). Germline CDR1 is SGHTA and CDR2 is FQGNSA. V shed 10 bases and J shed 2 bases, with 17 bases lying between them. The CDR3 length is 14 residues.

This clonotype came up many times. The genes are TRBV7-2 and TRBJ2-1, with TRBD2 matching over 8 bases. The J segment lost 10 bases and the V segment lost 1 base, leaving 12 bases of the junction unmatched. The germline CDR1 and CDR2 sequences are SGHTA and FQGNSA. The length of the CDR3 is 16 residues. This CDR3 is CASSLGSGGAGYEQFF. The CDR3 coding sequence is TGTGCCAGCAGCTTAGGGAGCGGGGGTGCTGGGTACGAGCAGTTCTTC.

This clonotype was recorded at least ten times. The gene calls are TRBV7-2 and TRBJ2-7, with 8 nucleotides matching TRBD2. The CDR3 is made up of 12 amino acids. Germline loops: CDR1 SGHTA, CDR2 FQGNSA. Trimming at V came to 4 bases and at J to 9 bases, leaving 5 bases not matched to a gene. The CDR3 sequence is CASSSVAGGQYF. The CDR3 bases are TGTGCCAGCAGCTCAGTCGCGGGGGGGCAGTACTTC.

This clonotype was observed at least ten times. V usage is TRBV12-3 or TRBV12-4 and J usage is TRBJ2-2; TRBD2 matches at 7 bases. The CDR3 has 16 amino acids. Losses at the gene ends were 6 bases for V and 5 bases for J; bases not matched to a gene: 12. The CDR3 protein is CASSELAPGVTGELFF. The CDR3 nucleotides read TGTGCCAGCAGCGAACTAGCGCCCGGCGTTACCGGGGAGCTGTTTTTT.

This clonotype was recorded many times. CDR3 amino acids: CASSLNEETQYF. CDR3 coding DNA: TGTGCCAGCAGTTTAAACGAAGAGACCCAGTACTTC. The gene calls are TRBV12-3 or TRBV12-4 and TRBJ2-5; D is unclear. V was clipped by 2 bases and J by 3 bases, with 4 bases between them. The CDR3 contains 12 residues.

Ten or more counts support this clonotype. The CDR3 nucleotides read TGTGCCAGCAGCTTTGGGGTAGCGGGGGACGAGCAGTACTTC. This gives the protein CASSFGVAGDEQYF. V is TRBV7-2 and J is TRBJ2-7; the match to TRBD2 covers 9 bases. With 3 bases clipped from V and 5 bases from J, the junction kept 5 bases outside the gene matches. The germline gives CDR1 SGHTA, CDR2 FQGNSA. The CDR3 spans 14 residues. The whole variable domain, remainder taken from reference TRBV7-2 and TRBJ2-7, is GAGVSQSPSNKVTEKGKDVELRCDPISGHTALYWYRQSLGQGLEFLIYFQGNSAPDKSGLPSDRFSAERTGGSVSTLTIQRTQQEDSAVYLCASSFGVAGDEQYFGPGTRLTVT.

This clonotype was counted ten times or more. The chain is built from TRBV20-1 and TRBJ1-1; no definite D call. Germline V CDR1 and CDR2: DFQATT, SNEGSKA (reference sequence). The CDR3 is 14 amino acids. The CDR3 nucleotides are TGCAACACTAAACGGACTCGGTCCGACACTGAAGCTTTCTTT. Amino acids: CNTKRTRSDTEAFF.

This clonotype was counted at least ten times. J is TRBJ1-1 and V is TRBV27; weak D call: TRBD1 (6 bases). The CDR3 is made up of 14 amino acids. The germline gives CDR1 MNHEY, CDR2 SMNVEV (reference sequence). The germline V and J ends were trimmed by 5 bases and 4 bases, with 14 bases remaining between them. As DNA, the CDR3 is TGTGCCAGCAGTGCCCGGAGGGGGGGCACTGAAGCTTTCTTT. This gives the protein CASSARRGGTEAFF.

There are many counts of this clonotype. J is TRBJ1-5 and V is TRBV12-3 or TRBV12-4, with D possibly matching TRBD1 (5 bases). The CDR3 has 13 residues. V was pared by 4 bases and J by 6 bases, with 10 bases between. The CDR3 nucleotides are TGTGCCAGCAGTTACTCAGGGATTCAGCCCCAGCATTTT. It is translated as CASSYSGIQPQHF.

This clonotype was counted ten times or more. The rearrangement joins TRBV7-2 to TRBJ2-7; unclear D gene. Trimming removed 8 bases from V and 2 bases from J, with 10 bases in between. The CDR3 sequence is 12 residues long. CDR1 and CDR2 from the germline V gene are SGHTA and FQGNSA. CDR3 coding DNA: TGTGCCAGCGGATCAGCCACCTACGAGCAGTACTTC. Protein: CASGSATYEQYF.

This clonotype was seen at least ten times. CDR3 in amino acids: CSALEWGHGDNSPLHF. The CDR3 DNA follows: TGCAGTGCCTTAGAATGGGGCCACGGGGATAATTCACCCCTCCACTTT. This chain connects TRBV20-1 to TRBJ1-6, with D maybe TRBD1 (5 bases). Germline CDR1 and CDR2: DFQATT and SNEGSKA (reference sequence). The ends were cut back, 6 bases at V and 5 bases at J, with 20 bases in the middle. The CDR3 length is 16 residues.